These T cell receptor beta chains were read from a single sample in a study of control samples from healthy donors and cancer patients. Assay: immunoSEQ multiplex PCR; the TCRdb copy retains only in-frame clones and omits some. The repertoire holds under 140,000 clones, with 70% to 90% as singletons. The sample comprised PBMCs. The source is an older woman with lung cancer. The CDR3 runs from the conserved cysteine through the conserved F or W. A D gene is named only where the DNA matches it firmly. Not every row has a clone size; where given, it reads once, few, many or a size class.

TRBJ1-3 | TRBV7-2 | NA | NA | TGTGCCAGCAGCTTAGTGGGGGCGGGTGAGGGACTCTCTGGAAACACCATATATTTT | CASSLVGAGEGLSGNTIYF
TRBJ1-5 | TRBV19 | once | TRBD1 | TGTGCCAGTAGTGGGACAGGGGGCGGTCAGCCCCAGCATTTT | CASSGTGGGQPQHF
TRBJ2-2 | TRBV12-3/TRBV12-4 | NA | NA | TGTGCCAGCAGTTTAAGGGTAACCGGGGAGCTGTTTTTT | CASSLRVTGELFF
TRBJ2-2 | TRBV18 | NA | NA | TGTGCCAGCTCACCACAACGGGAACTCACCGGGGAGCTGTTTTTT | CASSPQRELTGELFF
TRBJ2-3 | TRBV3-1/TRBV3-2 | once | NA | TGTGCCAGCAGCCAAGTTGCGGGCCTTTTGACTAGCACAGATACGCAGTATTTT | CASSQVAGLLTSTDTQYF
TRBJ1-2 | TRBV2 | NA | TRBD1 | TGTGCCAGCACCCAGGGACAGGAAAATGGCTACACCTTC | CASTQGQENGYTF
TRBJ2-2 | TRBV4-3 | NA | NA | TGCGCCAGCAGCCAATGGATTAGTTCGGAGTTGACCGGGGAGCTGTTTTTT | CASSQWISSELTGELFF
TRBJ1-4 | TRBV5-1 | NA | TRBD1 | TGCGCCAGCAGCCCAAAGAGATCCGGGACAGAAGAAGAAAAACTGTTTTTT | CASSPKRSGTEEEKLFF
TRBJ1-5 | TRBV5-1 | once | TRBD1 | TGCGCCAGCAGCTTGGGTCCGACAGGGGTCAATCAGCCCCAGCATTTT | CASSLGPTGVNQPQHF
TRBJ1-1 | TRBV3-1/TRBV3-2 | NA | NA | TGTGCCAGCAGCCAAGAACCAGGGTGGGGGAACACTGAAGCTTTCTTT | CASSQEPGWGNTEAFF
TRBJ2-7 | TRBV5-6 | NA | NA | TGTGCCAGCGGCCCCGGGACATACGAGCAGTACTTC | CASGPGTYEQYF
TRBJ1-2 | TRBV6-6 | NA | NA | TGTGCCAGCAGTGGGGAAAGCTACACCTTC | CASSGESYTF
TRBJ1-6 | TRBV6-5 | NA | NA | TGTGCCAGCAAGGAGGGGCTAGGGTCACCCCTCCACTTT | CASKEGLGSPLHF
TRBJ1-2 | TRBV5-6 | NA | TRBD1 | TGTGCCAGCAGCTTCAGGGGGTCGGATGGCTACACCTTC | CASSFRGSDGYTF
TRBJ2-1 | TRBV7-9 | many | TRBD1 | TGTGCCAGCAGCTTTATGCGCCAGGGGGCTGGAAATGAGCAGTTCTTC | CASSFMRQGAGNEQFF
TRBJ1-3 | TRBV7-2 | once | NA | TGTGCCAGCAGCTTAGAGGCAGGGGTCGGAAACACCATATATTTT | CASSLEAGVGNTIYF
TRBJ2-3 | TRBV19 | NA | TRBD1 | TGTGCCAGTAGACAAAGGGGGGGGACAGGGAAATGGGATACGCAGTATTTT | CASRQRGGTGKWDTQYF
TRBJ2-3 | TRBV11-2 | NA | NA | TGTGCCAGCAGCTTCGCCGTTTCTAGCACAGATACGCAGTATTTT | CASSFAVSSTDTQYF
TRBJ1-2 | TRBV5-4 | NA | NA | TGTGCCAGCAGCTTGGATACTGGTCTTAATGGCTACACCTTC | CASSLDTGLNGYTF
TRBJ2-2 | TRBV30 | once | NA | TGTGCCTGGAGTGTAGGAGCCAACACCGGGGAGCTGTTTTTT | CAWSVGANTGELFF
TRBJ1-5 | TRBV15 | few | TRBD1 | TGTGCCACCAGCAGAGACAGGGGGAGCAATCAGCCCCAGCATTTT | CATSRDRGSNQPQHF
TRBJ1-1 | TRBV5-1 | NA | NA | TGCGCCAGCAGCTTGGCTGCAGGCCCGAATCGAGAAGCTTTCTTT | CASSLAAGPNREAFF
TRBJ1-2 | TRBV12-3/TRBV12-4 | NA | NA | TGTGCCAGCAGTTTCCCCGGCCGTGGCTACACCTTC | CASSFPGRGYTF
TRBJ1-4 | TRBV20-1 | NA | NA | TGCAGTGCTAGTCACGGGGTCGATGAAAAACTGTTTTTT | CSASHGVDEKLFF
TRBJ1-5 | TRBV9 | NA | TRBD1 | TGTGCCAGCAGCGCTACAGGGGACAATCAGCCCCAGCATTTT | CASSATGDNQPQHF
TRBJ1-1 | TRBV19 | NA | TRBD1 | TGTGCCAGTAGTATTGCACAGGGGCTGAGGACTGAAGCTTTCTTT | CASSIAQGLRTEAFF
TRBJ1-2 | TRBV4-1 | NA | TRBD1 | TGCGCCAGCAGCCAGGTGCAGGGGGGTAGCGATGGCTACACCTTC | CASSQVQGGSDGYTF
TRBJ1-1 | TRBV19 | once | TRBD1 | TGTGCCAGTAGTAAGGACAGGGGGAGGAACACTGAAGCTTTCTTT | CASSKDRGRNTEAFF
TRBJ1-1 | TRBV2 | NA | NA | TGTGCCAGCAGAAGGGAACAGGACATGAACACTGAAGCTTTCTTT | CASRREQDMNTEAFF
TRBJ1-1 | TRBV25-1 | NA | NA | TGTGCCAGCAGTGACCCCGTGGACCGGAACACTGAAGCTTTCTTT | CASSDPVDRNTEAFF
TRBJ1-1 | TRBV12-3/TRBV12-4 | NA | NA | TGTGCCAGCAGTTTTGAGGGCAGGGGCTGGGCTTTCTTT | CASSFEGRGWAFF
TRBJ2-2 | TRBV19 | NA | TRBD1 | TGTGCCAGTAGACAGGGGGTCCTTGCGAACACCGGGGAGCTGTTTTTT | CASRQGVLANTGELFF
TRBJ1-4 | TRBV9 | NA | NA | TGTGCCAGCAGCGTAGGGGGGCCAACGGGTGAAAAACTGTTTTTT | CASSVGGPTGEKLFF
TRBJ1-1 | TRBV19 | few | NA | TGTGCCAGTAGTTTCTTCTTGGGGGGTGTCACTGAAGCTTTCTTT | CASSFFLGGVTEAFF
TRBJ1-2 | TRBV11-1 | NA | NA | TGTGCCAGCAGCTTAGGCACTGCCAGCTTAAACTATGGCTACACCTTC | CASSLGTASLNYGYTF
TRBJ2-7 | TRBV7-9 | NA | TRBD1 | TGTGCCAGCAGCATAGTCCCACAGGGGGTTAACTACGAGCAGTACTTC | CASSIVPQGVNYEQYF
TRBJ2-7 | TRBV10-1 | NA | TRBD1 | TGCGCCAGCAGTTCCTACGGGACAGGGACTATCCACGAGCAGTACTTC | CASSSYGTGTIHEQYF
TRBJ1-5 | TRBV27 | NA | TRBD1 | TGTGCCAGCAGTTCTCAGGGGGCGGGTGGCAATCAGCCCCAGCATTTT | CASSSQGAGGNQPQHF
TRBJ2-4 | TRBV5-4 | once | TRBD1 | TGTGCCAGCAGCCCCCCCCCGGGACAGGGGGCGGGAGCCAAAAACATTCAGTACTTC | CASSPPPGQGAGAKNIQYF
TRBJ2-7 | TRBV6-1 | NA | NA | TGTGCCAGCAGTGAAATAAGTGGCAGCCCTTCTTACGAGCAGTACTTC | CASSEISGSPSYEQYF
TRBJ1-6 | TRBV6-6 | NA | NA | TGTGCCAGCAACTTTAATGGGGGCGATGATTCACCCCTCCACTTT | CASNFNGGDDSPLHF
TRBJ1-2 | TRBV24-1 | NA | NA | TGTGCCACCAGTGATACTCCTGGCTATGGCTACACCTTC | CATSDTPGYGYTF
TRBJ1-2 | TRBV6-2/TRBV6-3 | NA | NA | TGTGCCAGCAGTTATTTTAAGGGCCGGGATGGCTACACCTTC | CASSYFKGRDGYTF
TRBJ2-7 | TRBV29-1 | NA | NA | TGCAGCGTTGTAGGGGAAACAGGGAACCCTTCCGAGCAGTACTTC | CSVVGETGNPSEQYF
TRBJ1-1 | TRBV28 | once | NA | TGTGCCAGCACCCTAAGGGGGGGGAACACTGAAGCTTTCTTT | CASTLRGGNTEAFF
TRBJ1-2 | TRBV7-2 | NA | TRBD1 | TGTGCCAGCAGCTTACTCCAGACAGGGACTACTAACTATGGCTACACCTTC | CASSLLQTGTTNYGYTF
TRBJ1-5 | TRBV19 | NA | NA | TGTGCCAGTGTTCAGGAGAATAATCAGCCCCAGCATTTT | CASVQENNQPQHF
TRBJ1-5 | TRBV18 | NA | NA | TGTGCCAGCTCCCCGGGTCGGAGTCAGCCCCAGCATTTT | CASSPGRSQPQHF
TRBJ2-7 | TRBV5-1 | NA | NA | TGCGCCAGCAGCCAGGACAACACGTATAGCTACGAGCAGTACTTC | CASSQDNTYSYEQYF
TRBJ1-4 | TRBV5-8 | NA | NA | TGTGCCAGCAGCTTGGAAGTTGCCACACCCTCTTATGAAAAACTGTTTTTT | CASSLEVATPSYEKLFF
TRBJ1-6 | TRBV27 | NA | NA | TGTGCCAGCAGTTTAGATCAGAATAATTCACCCCTCCACTTT | CASSLDQNNSPLHF
TRBJ1-1 | TRBV27 | NA | NA | TGTGCCAGCAGTTTCCACAGGGCGGACACTGAAGCTTTCTTT | CASSFHRADTEAFF
TRBJ1-1 | TRBV7-3 | NA | NA | TGTGCCAGCAGCCCCGGCGACTCAGCTGAAGCTTTCTTT | CASSPGDSAEAFF